This T cell receptor (beta chain) appears in the sequencing data of a study of T cell changes during pregnancy in multiple sclerosis. This CDR3 region has 16 residues. Per the germline V gene, CDR1 is MGHDK and CDR2 is SYGVNS. After removal of 4 bases from V and 4 bases from J, the junction contained 7 bases not matched to a gene. The assay was immunoSEQ multiplex PCR, and TCRdb's table has in-frame clones only and misses some. This table has 60,000 to 80,000 clones, 75% to 90% appearing once. This receptor was obtained from a female donor with multiple sclerosis, enrolled in a pregnancy study. The rearrangement uses TRBV25-1 and TRBJ1-3; TRBD1 agrees at 10 bases. Sequencing used peripheral blood, obtained before pregnancy. In DNA, the CDR3 is TGTGCCAGCAGTGCCCCGTGGACAGGGGGAGGAAACACCATATATTTT. Protein sequence: CASSAPWTGGGNTIYF. Using reference TRBV25-1 and TRBJ1-3 for the parts outside the CDR3, the full variable domain is EADIYQTPRYLVIGTGKKITLECSQTMGHDKMYWYQQDPGMELHLIHYSYGVNSTEKGDLSSESTVSRIRTEHFPLTLESARPSHTSQYLCASSAPWTGGGNTIYFGEGSWLTVV.